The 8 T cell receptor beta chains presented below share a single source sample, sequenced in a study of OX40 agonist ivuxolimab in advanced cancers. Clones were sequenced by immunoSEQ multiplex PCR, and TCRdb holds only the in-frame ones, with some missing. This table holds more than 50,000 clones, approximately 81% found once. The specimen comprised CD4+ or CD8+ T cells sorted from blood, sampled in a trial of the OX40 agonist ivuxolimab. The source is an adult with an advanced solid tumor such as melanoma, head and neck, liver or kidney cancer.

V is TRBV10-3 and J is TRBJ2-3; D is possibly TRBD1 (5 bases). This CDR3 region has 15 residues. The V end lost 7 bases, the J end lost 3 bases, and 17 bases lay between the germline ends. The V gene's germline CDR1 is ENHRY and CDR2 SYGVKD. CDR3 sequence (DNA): TGTGCCATCAAGGTGGGGCCTACACCAACAGATACGCAGTATTTT. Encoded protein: CAIKVGPTPTDTQYF.

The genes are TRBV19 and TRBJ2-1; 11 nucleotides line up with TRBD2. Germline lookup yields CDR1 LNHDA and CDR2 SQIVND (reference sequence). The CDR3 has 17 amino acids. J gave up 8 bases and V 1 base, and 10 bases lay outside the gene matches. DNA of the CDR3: TGTGCCAGTAGTATAGCCCCCCTAGCGGGAGGTAGTGATGAGCAGTTCTTC. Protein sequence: CASSIAPLAGGSDEQFF.

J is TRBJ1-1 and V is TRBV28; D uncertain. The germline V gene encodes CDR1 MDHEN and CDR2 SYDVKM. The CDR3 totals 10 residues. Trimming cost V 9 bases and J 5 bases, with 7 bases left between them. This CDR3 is CASGRTEAFF. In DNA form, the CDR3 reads TGTGCCAGTGGAAGGACTGAAGCTTTCTTT.

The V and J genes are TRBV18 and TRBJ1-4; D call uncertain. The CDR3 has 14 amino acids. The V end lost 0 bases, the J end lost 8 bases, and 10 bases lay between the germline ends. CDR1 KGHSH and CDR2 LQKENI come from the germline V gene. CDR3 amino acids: CASSPPEVREKLFF. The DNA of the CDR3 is TGTGCCAGCTCACCACCGGAGGTTAGGGAAAAACTGTTTTTT.

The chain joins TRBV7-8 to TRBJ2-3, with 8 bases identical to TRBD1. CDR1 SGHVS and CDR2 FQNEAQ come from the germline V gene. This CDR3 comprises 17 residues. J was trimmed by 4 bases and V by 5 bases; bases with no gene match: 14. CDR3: CASSPRTGTAASDTQYF. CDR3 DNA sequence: TGTGCCAGCAGCCCTAGGACAGGGACGGCAGCCTCAGATACGCAGTATTTT. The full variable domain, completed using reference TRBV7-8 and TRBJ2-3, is GAGVSQSPRYKVAKRGQDVALRCDPISGHVSLFWYQQALGQGPEFLTYFQNEAQLDKSGLPSDRFFAERPEGSVSTLKIQRTQQEDSAVYLCASSPRTGTAASDTQYFGPGTRLTVL.

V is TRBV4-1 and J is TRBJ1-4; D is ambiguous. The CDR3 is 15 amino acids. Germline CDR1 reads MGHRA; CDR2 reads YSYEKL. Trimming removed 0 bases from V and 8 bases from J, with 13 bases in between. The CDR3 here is CASSQEGRPWEKLFF. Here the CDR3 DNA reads TGCGCCAGCAGCCAAGAAGGGAGGCCATGGGAAAAACTGTTTTTT.

CDR3 protein: CASSQDLLPDTQYF. The DNA for the CDR3 is TGCGCCAGCAGCCAAGATCTCTTACCGGATACGCAGTATTTT. The rearrangement joins TRBV4-1 to TRBJ2-3; the D is unclear. The CDR3 is 14 residues long. Trimming pared 0 bases from V and 6 bases from J, leaving 10 bases between. CDR1 is MGHRA, CDR2 YSYEKL, per germline.

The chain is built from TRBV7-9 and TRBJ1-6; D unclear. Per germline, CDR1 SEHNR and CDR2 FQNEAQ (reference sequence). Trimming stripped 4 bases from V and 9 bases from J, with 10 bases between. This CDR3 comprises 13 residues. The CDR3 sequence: CASSSTVSSPLHF. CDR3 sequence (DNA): TGTGCCAGCAGCTCCACAGTTAGTTCACCCCTCCACTTT. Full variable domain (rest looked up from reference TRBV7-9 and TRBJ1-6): DTGVSQNPRHKITKRGQNVTFRCDPISEHNRLYWYRQTLGQGPEFLTYFQNEAQLEKSRLLSDRFSAERPKGSFSTLEIQRTEQGDSAMYLCASSSTVSSPLHFGNGTRLTVT.